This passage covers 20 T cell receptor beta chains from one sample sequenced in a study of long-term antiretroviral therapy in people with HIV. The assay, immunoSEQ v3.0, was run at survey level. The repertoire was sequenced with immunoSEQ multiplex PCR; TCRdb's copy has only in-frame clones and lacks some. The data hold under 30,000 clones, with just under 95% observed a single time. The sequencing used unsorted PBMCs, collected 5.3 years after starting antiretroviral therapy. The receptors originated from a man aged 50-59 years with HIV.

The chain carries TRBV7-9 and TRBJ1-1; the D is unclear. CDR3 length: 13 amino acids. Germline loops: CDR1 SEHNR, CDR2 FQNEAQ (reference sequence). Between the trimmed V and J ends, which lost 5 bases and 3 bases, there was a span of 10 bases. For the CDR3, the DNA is TGTGCCAGCAGCCCCCGAAGGGACACTGAAGCTTTCTTT. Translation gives CASSPRRDTEAFF.

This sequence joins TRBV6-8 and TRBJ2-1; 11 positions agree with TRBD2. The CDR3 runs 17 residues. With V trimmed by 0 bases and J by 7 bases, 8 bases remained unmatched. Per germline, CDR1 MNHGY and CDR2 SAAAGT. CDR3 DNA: TGTGCCAGCAGTTACTCATTAGCGGGGGGGCCATCGAATGAGCAGTTCTTC. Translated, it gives CASSYSLAGGPSNEQFF.

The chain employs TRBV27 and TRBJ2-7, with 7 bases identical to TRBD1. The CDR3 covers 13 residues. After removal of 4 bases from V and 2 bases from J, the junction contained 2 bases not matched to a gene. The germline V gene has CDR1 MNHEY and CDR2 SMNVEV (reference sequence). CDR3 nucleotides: TGTGCCAGCAGTTACAGGGGCGCCTACGAGCAGTACTTC. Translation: CASSYRGAYEQYF.

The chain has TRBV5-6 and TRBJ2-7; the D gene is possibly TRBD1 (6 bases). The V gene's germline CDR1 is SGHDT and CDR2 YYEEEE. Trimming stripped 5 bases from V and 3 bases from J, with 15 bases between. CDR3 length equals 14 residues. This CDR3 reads CASRPTGTLYEQYF. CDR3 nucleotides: TGTGCCAGCAGGCCGACCGGGACACTCTACGAGCAGTACTTC.

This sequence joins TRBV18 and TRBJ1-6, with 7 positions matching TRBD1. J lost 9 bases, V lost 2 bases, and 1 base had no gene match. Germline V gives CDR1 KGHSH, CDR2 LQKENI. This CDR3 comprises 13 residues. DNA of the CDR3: TGTGCCAGCTCACCAGACAGGGTTTCACCCCTCCACTTT. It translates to CASSPDRVSPLHF.

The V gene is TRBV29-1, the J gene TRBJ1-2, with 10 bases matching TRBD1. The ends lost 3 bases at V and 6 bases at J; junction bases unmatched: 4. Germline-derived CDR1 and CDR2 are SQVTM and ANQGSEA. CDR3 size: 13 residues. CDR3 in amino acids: CSVDPGQGDGYTF. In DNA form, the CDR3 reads TGCAGCGTTGACCCCGGACAGGGGGATGGCTACACCTTC.

The chain's CDR3 is CASSQDLPDRGGSPLHF. CDR3 nucleotide sequence: TGTGCCAGCAGCCAAGATCTTCCCGACAGGGGAGGTTCACCCCTCCACTTT. The chain recombines TRBV14 with TRBJ1-6, with 8 bases aligning to TRBD1. With 0 bases clipped from V and 9 bases from J, the junction kept 10 bases outside the gene matches. The CDR3 covers 17 residues. Germline V gene lookup returns CDR1 SGHDN and CDR2 FVKESK.

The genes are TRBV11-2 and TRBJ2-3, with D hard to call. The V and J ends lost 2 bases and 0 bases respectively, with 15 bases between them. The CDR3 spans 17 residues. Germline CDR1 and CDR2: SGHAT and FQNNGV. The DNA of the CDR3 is TGTGCCAGCAGCTTAAGTATTGGAACCCCTAGCACAGATACGCAGTATTTT. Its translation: CASSLSIGTPSTDTQYF.

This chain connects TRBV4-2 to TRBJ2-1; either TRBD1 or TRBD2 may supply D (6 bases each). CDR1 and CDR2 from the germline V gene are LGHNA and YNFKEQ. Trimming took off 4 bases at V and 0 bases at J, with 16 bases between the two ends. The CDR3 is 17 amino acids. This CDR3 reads CASSPRGAGVSYNEQFF. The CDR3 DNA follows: TGTGCCAGCAGCCCGAGGGGGGCAGGCGTCTCCTACAATGAGCAGTTCTTC.

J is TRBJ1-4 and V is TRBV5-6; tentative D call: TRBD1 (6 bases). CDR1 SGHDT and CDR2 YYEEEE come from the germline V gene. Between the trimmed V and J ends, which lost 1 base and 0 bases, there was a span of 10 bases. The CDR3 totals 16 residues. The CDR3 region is CASSLLPGATNEKLFF. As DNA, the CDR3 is TGTGCCAGCAGCTTGCTCCCAGGGGCAACTAATGAAAAACTGTTTTTT.

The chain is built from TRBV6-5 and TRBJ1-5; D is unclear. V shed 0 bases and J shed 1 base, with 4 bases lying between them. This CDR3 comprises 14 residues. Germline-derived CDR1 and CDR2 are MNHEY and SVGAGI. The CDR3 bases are TGTGCCAGCAGTTACTCGACCAGCAATCAGCCCCAGCATTTT. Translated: CASSYSTSNQPQHF.

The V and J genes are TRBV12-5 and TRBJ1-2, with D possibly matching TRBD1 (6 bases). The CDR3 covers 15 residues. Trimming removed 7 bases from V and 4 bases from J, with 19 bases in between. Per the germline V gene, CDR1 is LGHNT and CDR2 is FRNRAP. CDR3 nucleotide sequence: TGTGCTAGTGCCCTTGTGGCGGGGGGCAGCTATGGCTACACCTTC. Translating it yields CASALVAGGSYGYTF.

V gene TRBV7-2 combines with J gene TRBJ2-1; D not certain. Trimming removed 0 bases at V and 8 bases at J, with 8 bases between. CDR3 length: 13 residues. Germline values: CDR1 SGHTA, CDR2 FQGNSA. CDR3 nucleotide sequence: TGTGCCAGCAGCTTAGCGGGCAGCCATGAGCAGTTCTTC. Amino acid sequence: CASSLAGSHEQFF.

The DNA for the CDR3 is TGTGCCAGCAGCTCCCCGACCAGCGGGGGCTCCTACAATGAGCAGTTCTTC. Its protein product is CASSSPTSGGSYNEQFF. The V call is TRBV7-9, the J call TRBJ2-1, with TRBD2 matching 8 bases. The CDR3 is 17 residues long. V lost 4 bases to trimming and J lost 0 bases; unmatched junction nucleotides: 8. Germline V gene lookup returns CDR1 SEHNR and CDR2 FQNEAQ (reference sequence).

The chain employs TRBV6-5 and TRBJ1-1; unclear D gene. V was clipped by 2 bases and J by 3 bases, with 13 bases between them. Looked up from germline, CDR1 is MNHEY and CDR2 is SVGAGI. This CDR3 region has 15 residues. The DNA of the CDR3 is TGTGCCAGCAGTTACCTAGGAGGGATTGACACTGAAGCTTTCTTT. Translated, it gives CASSYLGGIDTEAFF.

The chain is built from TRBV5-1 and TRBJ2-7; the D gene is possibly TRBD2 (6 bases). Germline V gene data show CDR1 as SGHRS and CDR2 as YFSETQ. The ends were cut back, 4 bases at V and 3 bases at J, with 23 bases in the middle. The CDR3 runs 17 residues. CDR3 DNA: TGCGCCAGCAGCCCCGGGGGATCCATCGGGAGTATCTACGAGCAGTACTTC. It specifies CASSPGGSIGSIYEQYF.

CDR3 protein: CASSEGPTGADGYTF. CDR3 DNA: TGTGCCAGCAGTGAAGGACCGACAGGGGCGGATGGCTACACCTTC. This chain links TRBV6-1 with TRBJ1-2; 8 bases match TRBD1. This CDR3 has 15 residues. Unmatched junction bases numbered 7, after V lost 1 base and J lost 6 bases. CDR1 MNHNS and CDR2 SASEGT come from the germline V gene.

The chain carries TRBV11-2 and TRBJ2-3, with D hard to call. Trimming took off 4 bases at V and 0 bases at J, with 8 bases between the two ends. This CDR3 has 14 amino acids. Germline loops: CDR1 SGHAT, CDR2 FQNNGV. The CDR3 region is CASSSDGSTDTQYF. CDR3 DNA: TGTGCCAGCAGCTCCGACGGTAGCACAGATACGCAGTATTTT.

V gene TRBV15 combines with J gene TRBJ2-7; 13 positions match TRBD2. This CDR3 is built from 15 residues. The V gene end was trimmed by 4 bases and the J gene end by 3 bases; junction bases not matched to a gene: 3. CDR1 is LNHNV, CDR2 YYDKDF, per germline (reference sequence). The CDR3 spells CATSTGTSGVYEQYF. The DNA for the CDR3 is TGTGCCACCAGCACCGGGACTAGCGGGGTCTACGAGCAGTACTTC.

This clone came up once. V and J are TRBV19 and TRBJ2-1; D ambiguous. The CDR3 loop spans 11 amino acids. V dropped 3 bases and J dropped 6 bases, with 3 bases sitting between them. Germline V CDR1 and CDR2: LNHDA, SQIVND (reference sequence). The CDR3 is CASSIGNEQFF. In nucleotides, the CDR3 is TGTGCCAGTAGTATTGGCAATGAGCAGTTCTTC.